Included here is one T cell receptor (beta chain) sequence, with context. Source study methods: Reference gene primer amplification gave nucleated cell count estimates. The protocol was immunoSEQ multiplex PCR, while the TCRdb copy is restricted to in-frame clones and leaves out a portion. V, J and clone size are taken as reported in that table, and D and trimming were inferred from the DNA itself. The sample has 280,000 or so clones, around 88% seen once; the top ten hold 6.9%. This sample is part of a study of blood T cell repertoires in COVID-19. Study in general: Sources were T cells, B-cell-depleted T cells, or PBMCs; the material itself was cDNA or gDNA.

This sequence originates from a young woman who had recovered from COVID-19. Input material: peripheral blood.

In DNA, the CDR3 is TGTGCCAGCAGCTCAGGGTCTCGGGGGAGTCGAGCTTTCTTT. It translates to CASSSGSRGSRAFF. The chain uses TRBV5-8 and TRBJ1-1; maybe TRBD1 (5 bases). CDR1 SGHTS and CDR2 YDEGEE come from the germline V gene. The V end was cut by 3 bases, the J end by 10 bases, with 19 bases between. This CDR3 contains 14 residues.